Below, 21 T cell receptor beta chains from the same sample are listed, as sequenced in a study of blood T cell repertoires in COVID-19 (dated by TCRdb to the early 2020s). Libraries were constructed by the immunoSEQ multiplex PCR assay. Imported from immuneACCESS, the table was reduced by TCRdb to in-frame sequences with V and J called. These copies leave out some clones; in studies compared against another copy, an unresolved V gene accounts for under half, and the cause of the remainder is not known. This sample comprises some 76,000 clones, roughly 80% of them detected only once. The top ten hold 11% of the sample. The sample consisted of peripheral blood. The receptor set was obtained from a man aged 50-60 years with acute or convalescent COVID-19.

V usage is TRBV4-2 and J usage is TRBJ1-5; 8 positions match TRBD1. Trimming removed 1 base from V and 4 bases from J; junction bases left unmatched: 6. Germline CDR1 LGHNA, CDR2 YNFKEQ. The CDR3 length is 16 residues. As DNA, the CDR3 is TGTGCCAGCAGCCAAGTAAAGACAGGGGCGAATCAGCCCCAGCATTTT. Translation gives CASSQVKTGANQPQHF.

This chain connects TRBV7-9 to TRBJ1-6; D gene uncertain. This CDR3 contains 15 residues. The germline V gene encodes CDR1 SEHNR and CDR2 FQNEAQ (reference sequence). V lost 7 bases and J lost 0, with 10 bases in between. CDR3 sequence: CASTAESSYNSPLHF. The CDR3 region has the DNA TGTGCCAGCACGGCGGAAAGCTCCTATAATTCACCCCTCCACTTT.

The V and J genes are TRBV4-3 and TRBJ1-3; maybe TRBD1 (5 bases). Germline V gene data show CDR1 as LGHNA and CDR2 as YSLEER. Trimming cost V 4 bases and J 2 bases, with 21 bases left between them. The CDR3 length is 18 residues. CDR3 in DNA: TGCGCCAGCAGCCCAGGGTCGAGGCCGACAGAGACTGGAAACACCATATATTTT. It yields the protein CASSPGSRPTETGNTIYF.

This sequence joins TRBV5-1 and TRBJ2-7, with TRBD2 as a possible D gene (6 bases). The germline V gene encodes CDR1 SGHRS and CDR2 YFSETQ. V was pared by 7 bases and J by 7 bases, with 24 bases between. CDR3 length equals 15 residues. The CDR3 coding sequence is TGCGCCAGCCACCTCGGGGGTCAGGCTCCGGGTGAGCAGTACTTC. Its protein is CASHLGGQAPGEQYF.

This clone appeared a single time. The rearrangement links TRBV2 to TRBJ2-7; 10 nucleotides match TRBD1. Germline V gives CDR1 SNHLY, CDR2 FYNNEI. This CDR3 is 15 amino acids long. V shed 2 bases, J shed 2 bases, and the junction held 3 bases outside the gene matches. CDR3 residues: CASSESGTGAYEQYF. The CDR3 coding sequence is TGTGCCAGCAGTGAATCGGGGACAGGGGCCTACGAGCAGTACTTC.

This clone appeared a few times. V is TRBV30 and J is TRBJ1-1, with D hard to call. Trimming stripped 1 base from V and 4 bases from J, with 13 bases between. The CDR3 is made up of 14 amino acids. The V gene's germline CDR1 is GTSNPN and CDR2 SVGIG (reference sequence). The CDR3 coding sequence is TGTGCCTGGAGTGATAGGAGGACTGCCACTGAAGCTTTCTTT. It codes for CAWSDRRTATEAFF.

The gene calls are TRBV7-3 and TRBJ1-4; 10 nucleotides align to TRBD1. V lost 0 bases, J lost 7 bases, and 2 bases stayed unmatched. The V gene's germline CDR1 is SGHTA and CDR2 FQGTGA. The CDR3 contains 15 residues. The CDR3 nucleotides read TGTGCCAGCAGCTTAACCGGGACAGGGGTTGAAAAACTGTTTTTT. As protein: CASSLTGTGVEKLFF.

V gene TRBV5-1 combines with J gene TRBJ1-5; D gene ambiguous. The germline CDR1 and CDR2 sequences are SGHRS and YFSETQ. The germline V and J ends were trimmed by 4 bases and 3 bases, with 14 bases remaining between them. The CDR3 length is 15 residues. CDR3 protein: CASSEDSRYNQPQHF. The CDR3 nucleotides are TGCGCCAGCAGCGAGGACTCTAGGTACAATCAGCCCCAGCATTTT.

This chain connects TRBV15 to TRBJ1-2; D call uncertain. The germline CDR1 and CDR2 sequences are LNHNV and YYDKDF (reference sequence). V was shortened by 1 base and J by 7 bases, with 16 bases between the two germline ends. This CDR3 is built from 15 residues. In DNA, the CDR3 is TGTGCCACCAGCAGAGTCGGAGGTGCTGAGGGTGGCTACACCTTC. Translation gives CATSRVGGAEGGYTF.

The chain couples TRBV28 to TRBJ1-2, with D perhaps matching TRBD1 (6 bases). V was cut by 6 bases and J by 4 bases, with 12 bases left in between. Germline lookup yields CDR1 MDHEN and CDR2 SYDVKM. The CDR3 length is 13 residues. CDR3 residues: CASRSGASYGYTF. The CDR3 nucleotides read TGTGCCAGCAGATCAGGGGCTAGCTATGGCTACACCTTC.

This chain links TRBV12-3 or TRBV12-4 with TRBJ2-5; D is perhaps TRBD1 (5 bases). V was clipped by 3 bases and J by 5 bases, with 10 bases between them. The CDR3 extends over 13 amino acids. The CDR3 region is CASSLGRVETQYF. The CDR3 DNA follows: TGTGCCAGCAGTTTGGGCAGGGTGGAGACCCAGTACTTC.

J is TRBJ2-3 and V is TRBV7-8; maybe TRBD1 (6 bases). CDR3 size: 16 residues. The germline CDR1 and CDR2 sequences are SGHVS and FQNEAQ. Trimming shortened V by 5 bases and J by 2 bases, and 17 bases separated the two germline ends. CDR3 sequence (DNA): TGTGCCAGCAGCCCCCGAGGGGGTGTACTCACAGATACGCAGTATTTT. The encoded protein is CASSPRGGVLTDTQYF.

The rearrangement uses TRBV13 and TRBJ2-2; D unclear. Germline CDR1 and CDR2: PRHDT and FYEKMQ (reference sequence). CDR3 length: 13 amino acids. Trimming shortened V by 3 bases and J by 1 base, and 3 bases separated the two germline ends. This CDR3 reads CASSFRNTGELFF. The CDR3 nucleotides are TGTGCCAGCAGCTTCCGGAACACCGGGGAGCTGTTTTTT.

The V call is TRBV7-2, the J call TRBJ2-2; 10 bases are shared with TRBD1. The CDR3 sequence is 15 residues long. The germline gives CDR1 SGHTA, CDR2 FQGNSA. V trimming: 3 bases; J trimming: 4 bases; junction bases outside the gene matches: 2. Here the CDR3 DNA reads TGTGCCAGCAGCTTGGACAGGGGGTCCACCGGGGAGCTGTTTTTT. Encoded protein: CASSLDRGSTGELFF.

This clone was recorded a few times. The junction does not match germline at one end; this may be a read error. The chain carries TRBV10-2 and TRBJ2-7; D possibly corresponds to TRBD2 (7 bases). Germline-derived CDR1 and CDR2 are WSHSY and SAAADI. The CDR3 consists of 14 residues. The chain's CDR3 is CASTEGRGPYEQYF. The CDR3 DNA is TGCGCCAGCACTGAGGGGCGGGGGCCCTACGAGCAGTACTTC.

The chain joins TRBV6-5 to TRBJ1-3; perhaps TRBD1 as D (6 bases). V was trimmed by 4 bases and J by 4 bases, leaving 17 bases between them. Germline V gene lookup returns CDR1 MNHEY and CDR2 SVGAGI. This CDR3 contains 16 residues. CDR3 DNA sequence: TGTGCCAGCAGTTCACCCCGGATTGGGACAGGAAACACCATATATTTT. Protein: CASSSPRIGTGNTIYF.

The chain couples TRBV29-1 to TRBJ2-5, with a weak D call TRBD1 (5 bases). The CDR3 loop spans 12 amino acids. Between the trimmed V and J ends, which lost 5 bases and 5 bases, there was a span of 12 bases. CDR1 and CDR2 from the germline V gene are SQVTM and ANQGSEA. In DNA, the CDR3 is TGCAGCGTTCCGGCTGGGGCGGAGACCCAGTACTTC. Translated: CSVPAGAETQYF. Filled out from reference TRBV29-1 and TRBJ2-5, the complete variable domain reads SAVISQKPSRDICQRGTSLTIQCQVDSQVTMMFWYRQQPGQSLTLIATANQGSEATYESGFVIDKFPISRPNLTFSTLTVSNMSPEDSSIYLCSVPAGAETQYFGPGTRLLVL.

The genes are TRBV28 and TRBJ1-6; 11 bases align to TRBD1. Germline CDR1 is MDHEN and CDR2 is SYDVKM. V was pared by 3 bases and J by 14 bases, with 9 bases of the junction left unmatched. This CDR3 region has 15 residues. In nucleotides, the CDR3 is TGTGCCAGCAGTTTGGACAGGGGGCGGGGGACGGCCCTCCACTTT. As protein: CASSLDRGRGTALHF.

The chain employs TRBV29-1 and TRBJ1-4; 9 nucleotides align to TRBD1. Germline-derived CDR1 and CDR2 are SQVTM and ANQGSEA. The V segment lost 5 bases and the J segment 7 bases; nucleotides outside the gene matches: 5. The CDR3 runs 13 residues. This chain's CDR3 is CSVPGTGTEKLFF. For the CDR3, the DNA is TGCAGCGTTCCCGGGACAGGGACTGAAAAACTGTTTTTT.

There are a few counts of this clone. The genes are TRBV5-1 and TRBJ2-1, with 8 bases identical to TRBD1. V gave up 6 bases and J gave up 6 bases; unmatched junction bases: 14. Germline CDR1 and CDR2: SGHRS and YFSETQ. The CDR3 spans 16 residues. CDR3 DNA sequence: TGCGCCAGCAACGATTCTGGACAGGGTGGCCGCAATGAGCAGTTCTTC. It specifies CASNDSGQGGRNEQFF.

This sequence joins TRBV4-3 and TRBJ2-3; 14 bases line up with TRBD2. Germline CDR1 is LGHNA and CDR2 is YSLEER. Trimming took 4 bases from V and 1 from J; bases not matched to a gene: 7. This CDR3 region has 18 residues. CDR3 residues: CASSPGTSGRGGTDTQYF. For the CDR3, the DNA is TGCGCCAGCAGCCCGGGGACTAGCGGGAGAGGAGGCACAGATACGCAGTATTTT.